This passage covers 10 T cell receptor beta chains from one sample sequenced in a study of blood T cell repertoires in COVID-19. Using immunoSEQ multiplex PCR, the repertoire was profiled, and TCRdb retains in-frame clones only, with some absent. The table records roughly 250,000 clones, 70% to 90% of them present only once. Sequencing was carried out using PBMCs or T cells enriched from blood (not recorded which). These TCRs come from a woman aged 40 to 50 with acute COVID-19.

A few counts support this clone. CDR3 in DNA: TGCGCCAGCAGCTTGTTATCAGGGAACGGTCAGCCCCAGCATTTT. It specifies CASSLLSGNGQPQHF. V gene TRBV5-1 combines with J gene TRBJ1-5, with D possibly TRBD1 on 5 matching bases. Trimming pared 1 base from V and 6 bases from J, leaving 14 bases between. Germline V gene data show CDR1 as SGHRS and CDR2 as YFSETQ. This CDR3 is 15 amino acids long.

The chain joins TRBV9 to TRBJ2-1, with 12 nucleotides matching TRBD2. After removal of 2 bases from V and 7 bases from J, the junction contained 4 bases not matched to a gene. CDR3 size: 15 residues. CDR1 and CDR2 (germline): SGDLS, YYNGEE. CDR3 residues: CASSVTSGSRNEQFF. CDR3 nucleotide sequence: TGTGCCAGCAGCGTGACTAGCGGGAGTCGGAATGAGCAGTTCTTC.

This clone was detected only once. The chain couples TRBV23-1 to TRBJ2-3, with TRBD1 identical over 7 bases. TRBV23-1 is treated as an ORF (open reading frame) with a function not yet certain. The CDR3 contains 16 residues. Losses at the gene ends were 2 bases for V and 3 bases for J; bases not matched to a gene: 8. The CDR3 protein is CASSQVHRGGTDTQYF. The DNA for the CDR3 is TGCGCCAGCAGTCAAGTGCACAGGGGTGGGACAGATACGCAGTATTTT.

The chain combines TRBV7-7 with TRBJ2-7, with TRBD2 identical over 8 bases. Germline lookup yields CDR1 SSHAT and CDR2 FNYEAQ (reference sequence). This CDR3 is built from 17 residues. As DNA, the CDR3 is TGTGCTAGCAGCCGTAGGATTAGCGGGAACGACTACTACGAGCAGTACGTC. Translated: CASSRRISGNDYYEQYV.

This chain joins TRBV7-9 and TRBJ2-5, with TRBD1 as a possible D gene (5 bases). Trimming removed 5 bases at V and 5 bases at J, with 21 bases between. The CDR3 consists of 16 residues. Germline V gene sequence: CDR1 SEHNR, CDR2 FQNEAQ (reference sequence). The CDR3 sequence is CASSPRSGIGRETQYF. In DNA, the CDR3 is TGTGCCAGCAGCCCTCGGTCAGGGATCGGTCGGGAGACCCAGTACTTC.

The chain links TRBV7-3 to TRBJ2-3; D is unclear. The ends were cut back, 1 base at V and 4 bases at J, with 9 bases in the middle. The germline CDR1 and CDR2 sequences are SGHTA and FQGTGA. The length of the CDR3 is 14 residues. CDR3 nucleotide sequence: TGTGCCAGCAGCTTAAGCACAAAATCAGATACGCAGTATTTT. It specifies CASSLSTKSDTQYF.

This rearrangement joins TRBV18 to TRBJ2-3; 10 bases are shared with TRBD2. CDR1 KGHSH and CDR2 LQKENI come from the germline V gene. V shed 3 bases and J 2 bases; nucleotides not matched to a gene: 5. The CDR3 runs to 16 residues. The CDR3 sequence is CASSPRTSGNTDTQYF. The CDR3 region has the DNA TGTGCCAGCTCACCCCGCACTAGCGGGAACACAGATACGCAGTATTTT.

V is TRBV5-1 and J is TRBJ1-3; 7 positions match TRBD1. V lost 4 bases to trimming and J lost 3 bases; unmatched junction nucleotides: 10. The CDR3 runs to 16 residues. Germline-derived CDR1 and CDR2 are SGHRS and YFSETQ. CDR3 sequence: CASSEQPTGSGNTIYF. In DNA form, the CDR3 reads TGCGCCAGCAGCGAACAACCGACAGGGAGTGGAAACACCATATATTTT.

The rearrangement joins TRBV5-1 to TRBJ2-7; D is ambiguous. The V gene's germline CDR1 is SGHRS and CDR2 YFSETQ. The V gene lost 4 bases and the J gene lost 0 bases, with 8 bases spanning the gap. This CDR3 has 13 residues. CDR3 protein: CASSASGSYEQYF. The CDR3 DNA reads TGCGCCAGCAGCGCCTCAGGCTCCTACGAGCAGTACTTC.

The chain has TRBV7-2 and TRBJ2-1; D not certain. The CDR3 totals 15 residues. V lost 1 base and J 0 bases, leaving 7 bases between the germline ends. CDR1 and CDR2 (germline): SGHTA, FQGNSA. The CDR3 nucleotides are TGTGCCAGCAGCTTAGGGTTGAGCTCCTACAATGAGCAGTTCTTC. This sequence encodes CASSLGLSSYNEQFF.